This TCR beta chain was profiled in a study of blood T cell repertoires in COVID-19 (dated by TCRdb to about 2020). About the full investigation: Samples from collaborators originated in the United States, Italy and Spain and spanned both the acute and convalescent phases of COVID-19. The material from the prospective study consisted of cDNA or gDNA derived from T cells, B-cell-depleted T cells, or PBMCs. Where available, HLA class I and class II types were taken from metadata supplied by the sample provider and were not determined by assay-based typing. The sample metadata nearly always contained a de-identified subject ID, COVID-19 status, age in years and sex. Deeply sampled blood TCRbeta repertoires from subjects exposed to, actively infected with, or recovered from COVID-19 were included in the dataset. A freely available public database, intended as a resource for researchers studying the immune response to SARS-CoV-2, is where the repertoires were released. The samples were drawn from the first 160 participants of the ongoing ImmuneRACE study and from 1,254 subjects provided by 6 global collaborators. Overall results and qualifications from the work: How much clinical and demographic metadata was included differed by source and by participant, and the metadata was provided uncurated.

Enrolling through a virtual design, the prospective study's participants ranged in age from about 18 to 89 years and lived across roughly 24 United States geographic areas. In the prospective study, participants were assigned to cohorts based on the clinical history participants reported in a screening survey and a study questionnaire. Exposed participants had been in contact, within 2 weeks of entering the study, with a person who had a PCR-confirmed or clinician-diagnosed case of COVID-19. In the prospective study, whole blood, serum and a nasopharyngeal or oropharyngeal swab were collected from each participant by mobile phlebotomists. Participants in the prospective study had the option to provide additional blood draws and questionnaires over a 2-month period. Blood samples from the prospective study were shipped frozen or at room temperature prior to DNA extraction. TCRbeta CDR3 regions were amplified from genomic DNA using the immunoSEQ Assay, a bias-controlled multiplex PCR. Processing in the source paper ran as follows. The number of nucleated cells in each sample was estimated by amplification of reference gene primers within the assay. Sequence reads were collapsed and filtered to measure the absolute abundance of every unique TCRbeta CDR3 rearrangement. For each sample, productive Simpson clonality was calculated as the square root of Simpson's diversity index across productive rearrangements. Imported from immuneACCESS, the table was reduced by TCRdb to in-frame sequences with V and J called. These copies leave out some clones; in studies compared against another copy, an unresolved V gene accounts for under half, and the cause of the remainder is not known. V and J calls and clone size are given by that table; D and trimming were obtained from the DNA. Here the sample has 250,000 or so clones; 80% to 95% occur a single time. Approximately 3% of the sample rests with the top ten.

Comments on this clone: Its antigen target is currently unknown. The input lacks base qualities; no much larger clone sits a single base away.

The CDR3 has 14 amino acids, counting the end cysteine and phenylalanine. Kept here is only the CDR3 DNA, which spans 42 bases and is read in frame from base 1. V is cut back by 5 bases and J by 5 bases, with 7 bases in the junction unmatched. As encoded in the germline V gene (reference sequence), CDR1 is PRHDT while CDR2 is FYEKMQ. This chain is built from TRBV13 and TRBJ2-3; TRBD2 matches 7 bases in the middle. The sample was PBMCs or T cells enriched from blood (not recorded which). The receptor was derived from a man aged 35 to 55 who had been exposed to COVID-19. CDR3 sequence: CASSLSGSRDTQYF. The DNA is TGTGCCAGCAGCCTTAGCGGGTCGAGAGATACGCAGTATTTT.